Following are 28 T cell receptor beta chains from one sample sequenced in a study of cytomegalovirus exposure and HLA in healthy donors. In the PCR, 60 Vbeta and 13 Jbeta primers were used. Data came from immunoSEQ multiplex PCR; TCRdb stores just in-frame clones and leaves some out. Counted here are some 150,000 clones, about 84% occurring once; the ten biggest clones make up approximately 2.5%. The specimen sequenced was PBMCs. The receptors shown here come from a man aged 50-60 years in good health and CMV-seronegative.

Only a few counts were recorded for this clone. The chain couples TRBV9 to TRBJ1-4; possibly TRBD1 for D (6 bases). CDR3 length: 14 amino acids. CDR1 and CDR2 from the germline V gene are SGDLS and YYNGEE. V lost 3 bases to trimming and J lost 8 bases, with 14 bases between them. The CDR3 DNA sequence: TGTGCCAGCAGCGCGACAGGAGGAGACGAAAAACTGTTTTTT. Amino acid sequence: CASSATGGDEKLFF.

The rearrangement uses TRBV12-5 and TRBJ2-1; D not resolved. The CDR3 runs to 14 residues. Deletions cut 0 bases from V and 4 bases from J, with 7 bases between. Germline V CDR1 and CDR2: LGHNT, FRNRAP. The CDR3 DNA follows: TGTGCTAGTGGTTTGGTAGGCGGTTACAATGAGCAGTTCTTC. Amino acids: CASGLVGGYNEQFF.

CDR3 nucleotide sequence: TGCAGCGTCTGGACTAGCGGGAACACAGATACGCAGTATTTT. Translating it yields CSVWTSGNTDTQYF. V usage is TRBV29-1 and J usage is TRBJ2-3; 12 nucleotides align to TRBD2. This CDR3 is 14 amino acids long. Germline values: CDR1 SQVTM, CDR2 ANQGSEA. V was pared by 6 bases and J by 2 bases, with 3 bases of the junction left unmatched.

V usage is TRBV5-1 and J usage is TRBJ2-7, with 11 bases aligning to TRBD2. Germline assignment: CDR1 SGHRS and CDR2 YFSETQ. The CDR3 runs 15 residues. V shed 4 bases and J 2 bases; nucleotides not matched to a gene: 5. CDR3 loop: CASSQLAGVPYEQYF. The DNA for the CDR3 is TGCGCCAGCAGCCAACTAGCGGGAGTCCCCTACGAGCAGTACTTC.

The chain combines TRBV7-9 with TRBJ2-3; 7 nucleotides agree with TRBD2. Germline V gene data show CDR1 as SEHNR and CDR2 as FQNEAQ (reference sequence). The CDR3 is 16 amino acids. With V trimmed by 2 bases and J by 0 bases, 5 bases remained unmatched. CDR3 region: CASSLYAGESTDTQYF. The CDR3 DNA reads TGTGCCAGCAGCTTATACGCGGGGGAAAGCACAGATACGCAGTATTTT.

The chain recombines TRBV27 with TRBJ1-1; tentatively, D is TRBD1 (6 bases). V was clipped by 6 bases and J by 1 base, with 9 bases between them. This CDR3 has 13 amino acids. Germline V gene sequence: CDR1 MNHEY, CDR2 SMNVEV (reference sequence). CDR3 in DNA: TGTGCCAGCAGAAGGACAGCGAACACTGAAGCTTTCTTT. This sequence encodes CASRRTANTEAFF.

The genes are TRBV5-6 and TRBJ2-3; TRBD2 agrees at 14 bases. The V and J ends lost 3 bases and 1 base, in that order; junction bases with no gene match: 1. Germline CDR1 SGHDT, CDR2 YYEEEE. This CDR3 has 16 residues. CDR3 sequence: CASSWGLAGGTDTQYF. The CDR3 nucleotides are TGTGCCAGCAGCTGGGGACTAGCGGGGGGCACAGATACGCAGTATTTT.

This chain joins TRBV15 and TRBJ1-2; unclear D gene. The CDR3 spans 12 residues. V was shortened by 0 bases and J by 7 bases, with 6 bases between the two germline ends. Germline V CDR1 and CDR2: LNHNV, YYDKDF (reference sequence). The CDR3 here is CATSRESGGYTF. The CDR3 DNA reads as TGTGCCACCAGCAGAGAGAGCGGTGGCTACACCTTC.

The CDR3 nucleotides read TGTGCCAGCACCGAAGGGGTTTTGGCGGATACGCAGTATTTT. This encodes CASTEGVLADTQYF. The chain is built from TRBV2 and TRBJ2-3; tentative D call: TRBD1 (5 bases). The CDR3 covers 14 residues. V was pared by 7 bases and J by 6 bases, with 17 bases between. The germline V gene has CDR1 SNHLY and CDR2 FYNNEI.

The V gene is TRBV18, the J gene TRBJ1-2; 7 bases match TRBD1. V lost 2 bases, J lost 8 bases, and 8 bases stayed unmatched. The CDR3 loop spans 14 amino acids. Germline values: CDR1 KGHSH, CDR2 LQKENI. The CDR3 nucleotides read TGTGCCAGCTCACCAGACAGGGTGCTCGGGGGCTACACCTTC. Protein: CASSPDRVLGGYTF.

This CDR3 is CASSTQGYTEAFF. The CDR3 DNA reads TGTGCCAGTAGCACCCAGGGGTACACTGAAGCTTTCTTT. This chain joins TRBV19 and TRBJ1-1; possibly TRBD1 for D (6 bases). V was shortened by 6 bases and J by 3 bases, with 11 bases between the two germline ends. From germline, CDR1 is LNHDA and CDR2 SQIVND (reference sequence). CDR3 size: 13 residues.

In nucleotides, the CDR3 is TGTGCTAGTGGTTTGGCAAACAGGGGGCGAGATACGCAGTATTTT. Its translation is CASGLANRGRDTQYF. The J gene is TRBJ2-3, the V gene TRBV12-5, with 9 bases lining up with TRBD1. Germline trimming cut 1 base from V and 5 bases from J; bases unmatched to any gene: 4. The CDR3 covers 15 residues. CDR1 and CDR2 from the germline V gene are LGHNT and FRNRAP. Together with reference TRBV12-5 and TRBJ2-3, the CDR3 gives the full variable domain: DARVTQTPRHKVTEMGQEVTMRCQPILGHNTVFWYRQTMMQGLELLAYFRNRAPLDDSGMPKDRFSAEMPDATLATLKIQPSEPRDSAVYFCASGLANRGRDTQYFGPGTRLTVL.

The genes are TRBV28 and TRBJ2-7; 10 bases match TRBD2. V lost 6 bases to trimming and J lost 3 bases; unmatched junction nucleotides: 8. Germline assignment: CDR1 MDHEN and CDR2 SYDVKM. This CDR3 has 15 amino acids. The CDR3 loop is CASRNSGGTIYEQYF. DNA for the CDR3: TGTGCCAGCAGAAATAGCGGGGGGACCATCTACGAGCAGTACTTC. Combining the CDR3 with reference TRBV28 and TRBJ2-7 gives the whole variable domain DVKVTQSSRYLVKRTGEKVFLECVQDMDHENMFWYRQDPGLGLRLIYFSYDVKMKEKGDIPEGYSVSREKKERFSLILESASTNQTSMYLCASRNSGGTIYEQYFGPGTRLTVT.

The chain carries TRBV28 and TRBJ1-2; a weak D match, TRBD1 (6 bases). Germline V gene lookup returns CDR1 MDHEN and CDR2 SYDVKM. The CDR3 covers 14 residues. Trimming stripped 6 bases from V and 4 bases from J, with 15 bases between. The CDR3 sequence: CASRHRDVSYGYTF. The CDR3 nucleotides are TGTGCCAGCAGACACAGGGACGTGAGCTATGGCTACACCTTC.

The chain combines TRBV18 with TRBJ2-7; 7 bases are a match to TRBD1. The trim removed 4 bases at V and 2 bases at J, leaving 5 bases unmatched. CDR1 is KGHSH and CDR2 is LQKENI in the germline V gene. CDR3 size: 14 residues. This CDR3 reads CASSQGAGTYEQYF. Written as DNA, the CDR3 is TGTGCCAGCTCACAGGGGGCGGGCACCTACGAGCAGTACTTC. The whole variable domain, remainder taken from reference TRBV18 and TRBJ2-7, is NAGVMQNPRHLVRRRGQEARLRCSPMKGHSHVYWYRQLPEEGLKFMVYLQKENIIDESGMPKERFSAEFPKEGPSILRIQQVVRGDSAAYFCASSQGAGTYEQYFGPGTRLTVT.

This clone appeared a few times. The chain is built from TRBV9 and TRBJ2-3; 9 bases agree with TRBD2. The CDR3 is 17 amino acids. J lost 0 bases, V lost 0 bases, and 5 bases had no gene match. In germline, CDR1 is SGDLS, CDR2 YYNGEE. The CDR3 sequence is CASSVAAGGPSTDTQYF. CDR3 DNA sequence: TGTGCCAGCAGCGTAGCGGCGGGAGGGCCGAGCACAGATACGCAGTATTTT. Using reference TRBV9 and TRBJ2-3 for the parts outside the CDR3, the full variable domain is DSGVTQTPKHLITATGQRVTLRCSPRSGDLSVYWYQQSLDQGLQFLIQYYNGEERAKGNILERFSAQQFPDLHSELNLSSLELGDSALYFCASSVAAGGPSTDTQYFGPGTRLTVL.

The CDR3 sequence: CASSLTSGSYEQYF. CDR3 DNA: TGTGCCAGCAGCTTAACTAGCGGATCCTACGAGCAGTACTTC. The rearrangement uses TRBV7-3 and TRBJ2-7; D might be TRBD2 (6 bases). This CDR3 is built from 14 residues. CDR1 is SGHTA, CDR2 FQGTGA, per germline. The V gene lost 0 bases and the J gene lost 1 base, with 7 bases spanning the gap.

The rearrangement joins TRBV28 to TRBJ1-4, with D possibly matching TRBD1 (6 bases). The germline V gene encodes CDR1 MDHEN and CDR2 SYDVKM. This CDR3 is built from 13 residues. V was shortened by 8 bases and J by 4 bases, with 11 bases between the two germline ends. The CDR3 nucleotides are TGTGCCAGCCAGACAGGCCTTAATGAAAAACTGTTTTTT. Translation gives CASQTGLNEKLFF.

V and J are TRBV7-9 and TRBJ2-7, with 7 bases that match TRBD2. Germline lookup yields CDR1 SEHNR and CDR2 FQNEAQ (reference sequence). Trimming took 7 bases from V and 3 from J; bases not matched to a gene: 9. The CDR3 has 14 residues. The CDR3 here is CASTRGVSLYEQYF. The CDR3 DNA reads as TGTGCCAGCACCCGGGGGGTTAGCCTCTACGAGCAGTACTTC.

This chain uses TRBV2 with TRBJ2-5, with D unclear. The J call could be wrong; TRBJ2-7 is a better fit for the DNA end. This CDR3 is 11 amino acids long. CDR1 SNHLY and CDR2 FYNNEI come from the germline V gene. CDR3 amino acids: CASSLPYEQYF. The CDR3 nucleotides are TGTGCCAGCAGTTTACCTTACGAGCAGTACTTC.

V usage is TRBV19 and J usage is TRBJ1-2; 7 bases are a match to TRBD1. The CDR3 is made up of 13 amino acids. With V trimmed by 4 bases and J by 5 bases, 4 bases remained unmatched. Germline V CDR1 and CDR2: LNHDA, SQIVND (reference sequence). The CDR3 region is CASSTRQGYGYTF. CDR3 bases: TGTGCCAGTAGTACCCGACAGGGATATGGCTACACCTTC.

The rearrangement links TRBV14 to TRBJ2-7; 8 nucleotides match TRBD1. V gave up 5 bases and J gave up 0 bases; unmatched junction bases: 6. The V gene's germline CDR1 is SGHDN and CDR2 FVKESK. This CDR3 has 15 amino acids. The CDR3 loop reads CASSTRTGSSYEQYF. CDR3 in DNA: TGTGCCAGCAGCACCCGGACAGGGAGCTCCTACGAGCAGTACTTC.

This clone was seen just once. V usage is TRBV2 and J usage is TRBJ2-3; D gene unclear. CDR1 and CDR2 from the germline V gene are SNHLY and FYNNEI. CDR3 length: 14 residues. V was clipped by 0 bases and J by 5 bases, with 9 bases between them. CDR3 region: CASSEASPEDTQYF. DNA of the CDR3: TGTGCCAGCAGTGAAGCGAGCCCCGAAGATACGCAGTATTTT. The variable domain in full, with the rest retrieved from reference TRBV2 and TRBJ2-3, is EPEVTQTPSHQVTQMGQEVILRCVPISNHLYFYWYRQILGQKVEFLVSFYNNEISEKSEIFDDQFSVERPDGSNFTLKIRSTKLEDSAMYFCASSEASPEDTQYFGPGTRLTVL.

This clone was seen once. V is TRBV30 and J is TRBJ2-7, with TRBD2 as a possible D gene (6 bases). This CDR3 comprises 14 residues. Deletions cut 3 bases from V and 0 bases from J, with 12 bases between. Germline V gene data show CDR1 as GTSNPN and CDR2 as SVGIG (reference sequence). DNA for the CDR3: TGTGCCTGGAGGGAAGCTAGCGCCTCCTACGAGCAGTACTTC. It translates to CAWREASASYEQYF.

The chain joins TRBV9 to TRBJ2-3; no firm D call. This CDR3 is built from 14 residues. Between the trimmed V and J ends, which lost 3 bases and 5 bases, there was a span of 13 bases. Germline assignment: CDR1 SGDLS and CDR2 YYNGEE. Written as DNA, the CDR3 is TGTGCCAGCAGCGCAGAGGTTGAAGGAGATACGCAGTATTTT. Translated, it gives CASSAEVEGDTQYF.

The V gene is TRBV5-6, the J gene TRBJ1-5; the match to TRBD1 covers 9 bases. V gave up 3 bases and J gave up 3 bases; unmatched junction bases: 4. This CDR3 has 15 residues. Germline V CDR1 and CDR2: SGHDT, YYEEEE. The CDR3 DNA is TGTGCCAGCAGCTCGGACAGGGGTATCAATCAGCCCCAGCATTTT. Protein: CASSSDRGINQPQHF. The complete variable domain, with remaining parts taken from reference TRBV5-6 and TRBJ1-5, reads DAGVTQSPTHLIKTRGQQVTLRCSPKSGHDTVSWYQQALGQGPQFIFQYYEEEERQRGNFPDRFSGHQFPNYSSELNVNALLLGDSALYLCASSSDRGINQPQHFGDGTRLSIL.

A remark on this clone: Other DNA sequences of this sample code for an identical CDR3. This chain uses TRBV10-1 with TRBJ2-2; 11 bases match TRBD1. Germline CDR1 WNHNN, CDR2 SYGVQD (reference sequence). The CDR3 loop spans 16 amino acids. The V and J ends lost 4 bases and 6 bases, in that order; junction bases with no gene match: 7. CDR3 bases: TGCGCCAGCAGTGGGGCACCGGGACAGGGGGCCGGGGAGCTGTTTTTT. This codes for CASSGAPGQGAGELFF.

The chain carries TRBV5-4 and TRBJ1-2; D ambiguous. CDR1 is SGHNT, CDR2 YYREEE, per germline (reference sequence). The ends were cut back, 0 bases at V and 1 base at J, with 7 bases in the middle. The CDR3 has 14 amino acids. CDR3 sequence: CASSLERLNYGYTF. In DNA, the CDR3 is TGTGCCAGCAGCTTGGAGCGGCTTAACTATGGCTACACCTTC.